The clone carrying this T cell receptor beta chain was counted only a few times. Its antigen remains unidentified. The sample comes from a study of blood T cells in healthy people across ages. General observations from the study: Researchers deemed the diversity estimates from one million T cells underestimates. Long-lived donors carried more naive CD4+ cells and greater diversity than aged donors.

Together with a sample-barcoded 5' primer, a J-beta primer mix was included in a second PCR lasting roughly 6 to 12 cycles. TCRdb processed the 5' RACE reads anew with MiXCR; each CDR3 protein has one entry. The sample includes around 1.1 million distinct CDR3 sequences, 35% to 40% seen only once; the top ten take roughly 14%. Trimming left V 0 bases short and J 2 bases short, with 12 bases between. The CDR3 contains 16 residues. Germline assignment: CDR1 MGHRA and CDR2 YSYEKL. The draw of peripheral blood yielded about 9.4 milliliters from each donor. The source of this sequence is a man between 18 and 35 years old in good health. V usage is TRBV4-1 and J usage is TRBJ2-3; D not resolved. The sequencing input was blood. The CDR3 loop is CASSQDPIGPTDTQYF. CDR3 in DNA: TGCGCCAGCAGCCAAGATCCTATAGGGCCCACAGATACGCAGTATTTT.